Presented here are 10 T cell receptor beta chains from one specimen sequenced in a study of T cell responses to AZD1222 COVID-19 vaccine (dated by TCRdb to the early 2020s). The time point label corresponds to: about 28 days (+/-7) after the second vaccine dose. Library construction relied on the immunoSEQ multiplex PCR assay. TCRdb obtained this table from immuneACCESS and retained in-frame rearrangements with V and J assigned. These tables miss some clones; where compared with another copy, unresolved V genes account for less than half of the shortfall, and the remainder is unexplained. The sample table records 75,000 to 90,000 clones; roughly 88% of these occur just once. The ten largest clones add up to around 10% of the sample. Sequences were derived from peripheral blood, sampled 28 days after the second AZD1222 dose. These TCRs come from an adult who received the AZD1222 COVID-19 vaccine.

The table lists this clone with a few counts. The chain carries TRBV28 and TRBJ1-2; D is possibly TRBD1 (6 bases). CDR1 is MDHEN and CDR2 is SYDVKM in the germline V gene. The CDR3 has 14 amino acids. Trimming took 5 bases from V and 10 from J, leaving 20 bases between them. This CDR3 is CASSASQGGNLYTF. CDR3 sequence (DNA): TGTGCCAGCAGTGCGTCCCAAGGGGGGAATCTCTACACCTTC.

This clone was observed once. V is TRBV10-3 and J is TRBJ1-1; D remains ambiguous. This CDR3 region has 14 residues. V dropped 0 bases and J dropped 5 bases, with 10 bases sitting between them. The germline V gene has CDR1 ENHRY and CDR2 SYGVKD. The CDR3 region is CAISESNGETEAFF. The CDR3 coding sequence is TGTGCCATCAGTGAGTCCAATGGGGAAACTGAAGCTTTCTTT.

The CDR3 sequence is CASSRGTSVYEQYF. CDR3 coding DNA: TGTGCCAGCTCACGGGGGACTAGCGTCTACGAGCAGTACTTC. This chain joins TRBV18 and TRBJ2-7; 10 bases map to TRBD2. Germline CDR1 is KGHSH and CDR2 is LQKENI. Losses at the gene ends were 4 bases for V and 3 bases for J; bases not matched to a gene: 3. This CDR3 spans 14 amino acids.

This chain connects TRBV2 to TRBJ1-2; D may be TRBD1 (5 bases). With 1 base removed from V and 4 bases from J, the gap between germline ends came to 13 bases. Per germline, CDR1 SNHLY and CDR2 FYNNEI. CDR3 length equals 15 residues. Here the CDR3 DNA reads TGTGCCAGCAGTGAAGTCGGGGGAAAGGGCTATGGCTACACCTTC. Translation gives CASSEVGGKGYGYTF.

The CDR3 nucleotides are TGTGCCAGCGAAAGACAGGCGGCTGAAGCTTTCTTT. Translation: CASERQAAEAFF. The rearrangement links TRBV6-5 to TRBJ1-1, with a tentative D call TRBD1 (6 bases). V lost 8 bases and J 6 bases, leaving 13 bases between the germline ends. Germline V gene sequence: CDR1 MNHEY, CDR2 SVGAGI. The length of the CDR3 is 12 residues.

The rearrangement links TRBV11-3 to TRBJ1-5; D is perhaps TRBD1 (5 bases). This CDR3 has 15 residues. V was clipped by 4 bases and J by 3 bases, with 13 bases between them. CDR1 is SGHNT and CDR2 is YENEEA in the germline V gene. The CDR3 region is CASSYHTTVNQPQHF. In nucleotides, the CDR3 is TGTGCCAGCAGCTATCATACGACAGTCAATCAGCCCCAGCATTTT.

DNA of the CDR3: TGTGCCAGTAGTATAGATAGCGGCTCGAGGGGAAACTATGGCTACACCTTC. Its translation: CASSIDSGSRGNYGYTF. The gene calls are TRBV19 and TRBJ1-2; D might be TRBD1 (5 bases). CDR3 length equals 17 residues. CDR1 is LNHDA and CDR2 is SQIVND in the germline V gene (reference sequence). V dropped 0 bases and J dropped 2 bases, with 16 bases sitting between them.

The V gene is TRBV5-8, the J gene TRBJ2-3, with D tentatively TRBD1 (6 bases). CDR3 length: 16 residues. V lost 0 bases, J lost 0 bases, and 11 bases lay in between. Germline V gene lookup returns CDR1 SGHTS and CDR2 YDEGEE. The CDR3 DNA follows: TGTGCCAGCAGCTTGGGTTCCGGGACAAGCACAGATACGCAGTATTTT. Translated, it gives CASSLGSGTSTDTQYF.

The CDR3: CASSVQAGQGGYGYTF. CDR3 nucleotide sequence: TGTGCCAGCAGCGTACAGGCAGGACAGGGTGGCTATGGCTACACCTTC. The chain employs TRBV7-2 and TRBJ1-2; 8 bases are a match to TRBD1. J was trimmed by 4 bases and V by 5 bases; bases with no gene match: 12. From germline, CDR1 is SGHTA and CDR2 FQGNSA. The CDR3 has 16 amino acids. Full variable domain (remainder filled in from reference TRBV7-2 and TRBJ1-2): GAGVSQSPSNKVTEKGKDVELRCDPISGHTALYWYRQSLGQGLEFLIYFQGNSAPDKSGLPSDRFSAERTGGSVSTLTIQRTQQEDSAVYLCASSVQAGQGGYGYTFGSGTRLTVV.

V is TRBV27 and J is TRBJ1-2; unclear D gene. The CDR3 loop spans 15 amino acids. The V gene lost 4 bases and the J gene lost 1 base, with 13 bases spanning the gap. Germline CDR1 MNHEY, CDR2 SMNVEV (reference sequence). The CDR3: CASSSLDYINYGYTF. CDR3 in DNA: TGTGCCAGCAGTTCCCTCGACTACATTAACTATGGCTACACCTTC.